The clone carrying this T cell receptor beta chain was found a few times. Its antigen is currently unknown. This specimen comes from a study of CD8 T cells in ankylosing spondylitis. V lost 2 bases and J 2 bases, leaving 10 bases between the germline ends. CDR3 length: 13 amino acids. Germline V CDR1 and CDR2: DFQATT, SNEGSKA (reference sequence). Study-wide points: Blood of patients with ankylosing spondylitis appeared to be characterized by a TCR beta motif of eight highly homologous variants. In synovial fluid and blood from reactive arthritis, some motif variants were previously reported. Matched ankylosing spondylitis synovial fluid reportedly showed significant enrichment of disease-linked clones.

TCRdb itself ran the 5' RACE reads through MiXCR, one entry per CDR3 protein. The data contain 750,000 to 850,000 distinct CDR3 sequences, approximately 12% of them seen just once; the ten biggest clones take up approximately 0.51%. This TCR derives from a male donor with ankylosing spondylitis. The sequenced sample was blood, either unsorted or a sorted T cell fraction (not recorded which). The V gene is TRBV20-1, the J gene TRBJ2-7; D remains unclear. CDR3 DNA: TGCAGTGCTAGATTAAGGGTCGCCTACGAGCAGTACTTC. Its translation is CSARLRVAYEQYF.